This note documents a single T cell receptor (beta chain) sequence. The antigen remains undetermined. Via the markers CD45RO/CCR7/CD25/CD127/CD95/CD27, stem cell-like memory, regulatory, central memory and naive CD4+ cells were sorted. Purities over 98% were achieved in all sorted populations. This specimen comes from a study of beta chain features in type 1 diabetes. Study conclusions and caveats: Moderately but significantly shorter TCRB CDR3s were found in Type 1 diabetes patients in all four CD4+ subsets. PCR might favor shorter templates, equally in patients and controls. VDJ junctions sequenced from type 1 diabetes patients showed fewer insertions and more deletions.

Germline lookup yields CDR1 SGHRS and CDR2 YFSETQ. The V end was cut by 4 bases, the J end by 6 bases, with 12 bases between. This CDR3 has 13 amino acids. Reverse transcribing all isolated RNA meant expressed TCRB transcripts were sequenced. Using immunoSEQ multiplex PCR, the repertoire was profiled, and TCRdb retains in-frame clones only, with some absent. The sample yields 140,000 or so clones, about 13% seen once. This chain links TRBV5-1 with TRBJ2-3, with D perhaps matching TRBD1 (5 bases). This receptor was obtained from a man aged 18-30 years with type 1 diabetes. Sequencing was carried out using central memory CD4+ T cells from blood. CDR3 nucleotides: TGCGCCAGCAGCGCCCTCTCAGGGGATACGCAGTATTTT. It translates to CASSALSGDTQYF.